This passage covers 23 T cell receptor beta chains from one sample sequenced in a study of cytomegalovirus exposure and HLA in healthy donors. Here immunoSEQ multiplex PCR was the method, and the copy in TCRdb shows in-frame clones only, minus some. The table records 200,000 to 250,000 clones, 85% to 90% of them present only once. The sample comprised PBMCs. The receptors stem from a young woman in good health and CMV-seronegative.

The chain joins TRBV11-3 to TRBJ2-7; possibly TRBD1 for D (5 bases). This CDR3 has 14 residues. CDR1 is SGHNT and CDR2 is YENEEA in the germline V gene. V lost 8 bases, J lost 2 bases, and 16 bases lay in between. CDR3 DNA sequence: TGTGCCAGCTTGCGACAGCAAACCGCCTACGAGCAGTACTTC. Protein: CASLRQQTAYEQYF.

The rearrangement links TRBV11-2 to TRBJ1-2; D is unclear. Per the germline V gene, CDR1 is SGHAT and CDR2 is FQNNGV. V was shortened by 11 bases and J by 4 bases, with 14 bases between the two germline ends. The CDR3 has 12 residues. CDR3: CAGGSATYGYTF. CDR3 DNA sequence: TGTGCCGGAGGGTCGGCCACCTATGGCTACACCTTC.

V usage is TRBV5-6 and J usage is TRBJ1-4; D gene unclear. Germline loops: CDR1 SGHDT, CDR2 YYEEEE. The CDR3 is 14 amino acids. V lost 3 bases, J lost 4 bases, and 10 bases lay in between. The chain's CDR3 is CASSSQIFNEKLFF. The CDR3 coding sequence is TGTGCCAGCAGCTCTCAGATCTTTAATGAAAAACTGTTTTTT.

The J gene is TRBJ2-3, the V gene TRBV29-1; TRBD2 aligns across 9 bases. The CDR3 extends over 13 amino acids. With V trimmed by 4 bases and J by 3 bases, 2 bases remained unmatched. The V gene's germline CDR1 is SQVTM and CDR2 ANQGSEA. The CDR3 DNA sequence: TGCAGCGTTGTGGCGGGAGGGACAGATACGCAGTATTTT. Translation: CSVVAGGTDTQYF.

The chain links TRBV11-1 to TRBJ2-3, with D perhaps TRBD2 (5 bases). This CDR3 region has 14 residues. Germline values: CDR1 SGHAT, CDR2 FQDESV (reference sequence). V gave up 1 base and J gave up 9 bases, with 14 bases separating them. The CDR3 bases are TGTGCCAGCAGCTTAGGACTACAATCGGTGACGCAGTATTTT. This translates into CASSLGLQSVTQYF. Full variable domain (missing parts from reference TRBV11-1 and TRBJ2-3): EAEVAQSPRYKITEKSQAVAFWCDPISGHATLYWYRQILGQGPELLVQFQDESVVDDSQLPKDRFSAERLKGVDSTLKIQPAELGDSAMYLCASSLGLQSVTQYFGPGTRLTVL.

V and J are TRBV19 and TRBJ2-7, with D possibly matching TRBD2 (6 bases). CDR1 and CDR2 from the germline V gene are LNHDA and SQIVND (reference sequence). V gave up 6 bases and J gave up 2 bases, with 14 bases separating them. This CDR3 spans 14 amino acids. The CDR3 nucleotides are TGTGCCAGTAGCCCGGGCGGCGGGACCTACGAGCAGTACTTC. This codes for CASSPGGGTYEQYF.

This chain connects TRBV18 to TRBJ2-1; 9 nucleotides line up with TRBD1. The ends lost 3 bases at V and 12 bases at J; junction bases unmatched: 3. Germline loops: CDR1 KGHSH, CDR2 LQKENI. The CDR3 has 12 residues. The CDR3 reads CASSPDRGGQFF. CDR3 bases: TGTGCCAGCTCACCGGACAGGGGAGGGCAGTTCTTC.

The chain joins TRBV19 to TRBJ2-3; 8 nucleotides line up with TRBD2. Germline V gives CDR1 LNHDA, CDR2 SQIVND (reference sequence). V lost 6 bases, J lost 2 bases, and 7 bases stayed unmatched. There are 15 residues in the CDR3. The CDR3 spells CASRTLLADTDTQYF. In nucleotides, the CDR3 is TGTGCCAGTAGGACCCTACTAGCGGACACAGATACGCAGTATTTT.

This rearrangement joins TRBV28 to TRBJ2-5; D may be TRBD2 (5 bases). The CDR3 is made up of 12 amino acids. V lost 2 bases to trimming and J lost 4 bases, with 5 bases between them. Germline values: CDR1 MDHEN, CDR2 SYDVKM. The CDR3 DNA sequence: TGTGCCAGCAGTTTAGAGGGAGAGACCCAGTACTTC. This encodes CASSLEGETQYF.

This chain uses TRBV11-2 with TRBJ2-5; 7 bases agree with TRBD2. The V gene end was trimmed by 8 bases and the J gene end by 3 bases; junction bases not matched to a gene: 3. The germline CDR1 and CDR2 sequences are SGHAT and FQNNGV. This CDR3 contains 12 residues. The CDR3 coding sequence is TGTGCCAGCCGGACTAGAGAAGAGACCCAGTACTTC. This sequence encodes CASRTREETQYF.

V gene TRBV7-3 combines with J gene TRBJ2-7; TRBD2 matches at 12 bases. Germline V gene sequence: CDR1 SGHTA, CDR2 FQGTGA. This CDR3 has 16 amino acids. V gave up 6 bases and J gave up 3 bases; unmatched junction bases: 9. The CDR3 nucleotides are TGTGCCAGCAGAGTTCTTCTAGCGGGAGGGTTCTACGAGCAGTACTTC. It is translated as CASRVLLAGGFYEQYF.

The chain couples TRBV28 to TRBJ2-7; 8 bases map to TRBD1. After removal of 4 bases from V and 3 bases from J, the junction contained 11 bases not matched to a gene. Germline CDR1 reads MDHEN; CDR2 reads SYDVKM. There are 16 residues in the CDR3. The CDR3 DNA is TGTGCCAGCAGTTCCCTCGGGACAGGATACGGCTACGAGCAGTACTTC. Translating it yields CASSSLGTGYGYEQYF.

The CDR3 region is CASSVGAGGRLGFEQFF. In nucleotides, the CDR3 is TGTGCCAGCAGCGTGGGGGCGGGCGGGAGACTTGGGTTTGAGCAGTTCTTC. The rearrangement joins TRBV9 to TRBJ2-1, with TRBD2 as a possible D gene (7 bases). Trimming pared 2 bases from V and 9 bases from J, leaving 24 bases between. The CDR3 contains 17 residues. Germline V gives CDR1 SGDLS, CDR2 YYNGEE.

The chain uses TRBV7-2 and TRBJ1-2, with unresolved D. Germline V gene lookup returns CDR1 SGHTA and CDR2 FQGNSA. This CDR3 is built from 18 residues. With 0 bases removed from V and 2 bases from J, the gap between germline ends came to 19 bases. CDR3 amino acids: CASSLAGFPRRVNYGYTF. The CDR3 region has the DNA TGTGCCAGCAGCTTAGCCGGGTTTCCCCGTCGGGTCAACTATGGCTACACCTTC.

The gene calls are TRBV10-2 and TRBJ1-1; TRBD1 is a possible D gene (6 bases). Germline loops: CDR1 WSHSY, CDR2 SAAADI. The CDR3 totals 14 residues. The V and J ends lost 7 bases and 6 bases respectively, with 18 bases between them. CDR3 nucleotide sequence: TGCGCCAGCACTCTGAGCGAGGGGGACGCTGAAGCTTTCTTT. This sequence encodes CASTLSEGDAEAFF.

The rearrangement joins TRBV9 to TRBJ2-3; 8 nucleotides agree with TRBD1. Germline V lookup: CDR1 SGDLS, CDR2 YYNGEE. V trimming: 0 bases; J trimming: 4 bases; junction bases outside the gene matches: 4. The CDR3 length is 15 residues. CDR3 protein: CASSVAPQGADTQYF. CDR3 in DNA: TGTGCCAGCAGCGTAGCCCCACAGGGGGCAGATACGCAGTATTTT.

Written as DNA, the CDR3 is TGTGCCAGCAGGGAATCCGGGACAGGGGGCCGCGGCGGGAACTATGGCTACACCTTC. Translated: CASRESGTGGRGGNYGYTF. The chain is built from TRBV6-1 and TRBJ1-2; TRBD1 matches at 12 bases. Germline lookup yields CDR1 MNHNS and CDR2 SASEGT. V lost 6 bases to trimming and J lost 2 bases; unmatched junction nucleotides: 16. This CDR3 comprises 19 residues.

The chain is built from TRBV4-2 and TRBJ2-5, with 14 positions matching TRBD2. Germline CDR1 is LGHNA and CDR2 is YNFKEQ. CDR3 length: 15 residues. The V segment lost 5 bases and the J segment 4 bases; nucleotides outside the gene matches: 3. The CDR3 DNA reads TGTGCCAGCAGCTCGGGACTAGCGGGAGCAGAGACCCAGTACTTC. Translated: CASSSGLAGAETQYF.

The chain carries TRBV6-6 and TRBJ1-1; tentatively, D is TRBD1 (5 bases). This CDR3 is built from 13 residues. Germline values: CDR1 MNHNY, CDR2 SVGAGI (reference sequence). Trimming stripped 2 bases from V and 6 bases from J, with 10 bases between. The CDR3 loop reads CASSYIRASEAFF. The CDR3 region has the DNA TGTGCCAGCAGTTACATCAGGGCCTCTGAAGCTTTCTTT.

DNA of the CDR3: TGTGCCAGCCGGGGACAGGCGAATCAGCCCCAGCATTTT. This gives the protein CASRGQANQPQHF. The chain couples TRBV6-5 to TRBJ1-5; 8 nucleotides agree with TRBD1. V lost 8 bases, J lost 4 bases, and 4 bases stayed unmatched. CDR1 and CDR2 from the germline V gene are MNHEY and SVGAGI. This CDR3 has 13 amino acids.

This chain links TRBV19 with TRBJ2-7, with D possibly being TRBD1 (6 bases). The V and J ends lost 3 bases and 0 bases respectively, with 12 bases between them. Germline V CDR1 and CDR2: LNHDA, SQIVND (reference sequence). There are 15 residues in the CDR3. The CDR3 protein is CASSIEQGFSYEQYF. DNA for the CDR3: TGTGCCAGTAGTATTGAACAGGGATTCTCCTACGAGCAGTACTTC.

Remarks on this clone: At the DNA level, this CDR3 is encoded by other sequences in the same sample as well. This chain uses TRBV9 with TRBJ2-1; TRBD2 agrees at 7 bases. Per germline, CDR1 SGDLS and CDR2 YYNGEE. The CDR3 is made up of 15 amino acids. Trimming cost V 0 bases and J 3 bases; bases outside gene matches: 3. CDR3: CASSVVASGYNEQFF. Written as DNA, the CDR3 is TGTGCCAGCAGCGTAGTAGCTAGCGGCTACAATGAGCAGTTCTTC.

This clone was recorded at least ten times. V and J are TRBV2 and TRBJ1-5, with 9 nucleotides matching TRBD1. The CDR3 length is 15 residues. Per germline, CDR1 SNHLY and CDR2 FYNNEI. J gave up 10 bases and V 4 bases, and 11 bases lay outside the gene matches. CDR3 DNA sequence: TGTGCCAGCAGTGGAGGACAGGGGCCATGGGAACCCCAGCATTTT. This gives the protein CASSGGQGPWEPQHF.